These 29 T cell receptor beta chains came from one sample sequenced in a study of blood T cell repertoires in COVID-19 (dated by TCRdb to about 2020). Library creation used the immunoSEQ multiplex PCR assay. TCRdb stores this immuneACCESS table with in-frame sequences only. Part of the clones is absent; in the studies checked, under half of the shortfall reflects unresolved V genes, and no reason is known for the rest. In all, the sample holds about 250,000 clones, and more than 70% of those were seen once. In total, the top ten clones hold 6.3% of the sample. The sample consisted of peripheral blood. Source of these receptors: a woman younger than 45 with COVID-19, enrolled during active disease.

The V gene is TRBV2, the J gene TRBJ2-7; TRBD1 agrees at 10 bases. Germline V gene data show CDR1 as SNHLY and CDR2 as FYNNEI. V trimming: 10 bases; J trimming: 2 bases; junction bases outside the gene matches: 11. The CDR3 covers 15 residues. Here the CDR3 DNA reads TGTGCCACCGACCTGGAGGACAGGGGGACCTACGAGCAGTACTTC. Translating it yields CATDLEDRGTYEQYF.

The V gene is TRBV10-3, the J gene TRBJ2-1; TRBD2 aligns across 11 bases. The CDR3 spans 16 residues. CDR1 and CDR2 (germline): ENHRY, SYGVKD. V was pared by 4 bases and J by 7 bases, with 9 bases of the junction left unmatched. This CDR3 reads CAISVSLAGGTNEQFF. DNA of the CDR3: TGTGCCATCAGTGTATCTCTAGCGGGAGGAACGAATGAGCAGTTCTTC.

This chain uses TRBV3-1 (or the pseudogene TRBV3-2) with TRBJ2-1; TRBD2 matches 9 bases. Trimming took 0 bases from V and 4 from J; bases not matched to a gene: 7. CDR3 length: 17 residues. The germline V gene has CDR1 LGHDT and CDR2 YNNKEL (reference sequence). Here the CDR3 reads CASSQDSGLAPYNEQFF. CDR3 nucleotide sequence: TGTGCCAGCAGCCAAGATAGCGGACTAGCGCCATACAATGAGCAGTTCTTC.

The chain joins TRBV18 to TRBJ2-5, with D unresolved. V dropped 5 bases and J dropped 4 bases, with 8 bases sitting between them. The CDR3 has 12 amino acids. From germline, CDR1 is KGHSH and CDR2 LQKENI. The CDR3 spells CASSDLGETQYF. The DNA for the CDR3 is TGTGCCAGCTCAGACTTAGGAGAGACCCAGTACTTC.

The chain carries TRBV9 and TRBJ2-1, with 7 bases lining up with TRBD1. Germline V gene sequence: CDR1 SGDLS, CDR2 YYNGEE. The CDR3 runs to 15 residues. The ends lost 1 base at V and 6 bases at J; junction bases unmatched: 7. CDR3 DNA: TGTGCCAGCAGCGTAAGGGGGCAGGGTGGCAATGAGCAGTTCTTC. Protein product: CASSVRGQGGNEQFF.

The CDR3 bases are TGTGCCAGCAGCTTGGTGACTAGCGGGGAGTTCTACAATGAGCAGTTCTTC. It translates to CASSLVTSGEFYNEQFF. The rearrangement joins TRBV5-4 to TRBJ2-1; the match to TRBD2 covers 11 bases. V shed 0 bases, J shed 3 bases, and the junction held 5 bases outside the gene matches. CDR1 SGHNT and CDR2 YYREEE come from the germline V gene (reference sequence). The CDR3 runs to 17 residues.

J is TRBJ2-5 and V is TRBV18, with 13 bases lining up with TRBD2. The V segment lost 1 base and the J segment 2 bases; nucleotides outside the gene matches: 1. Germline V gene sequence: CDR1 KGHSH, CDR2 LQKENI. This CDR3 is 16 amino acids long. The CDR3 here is CASSPRTSGGQETQYF. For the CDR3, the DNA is TGTGCCAGCTCACCACGGACTAGCGGGGGACAAGAGACCCAGTACTTC.

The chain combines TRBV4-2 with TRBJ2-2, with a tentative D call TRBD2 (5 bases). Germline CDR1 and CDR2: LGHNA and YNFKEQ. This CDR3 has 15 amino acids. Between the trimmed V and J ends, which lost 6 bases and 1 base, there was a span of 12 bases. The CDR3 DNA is TGTGCCAGCAGACTTTTACGGGGGAACACCGGGGAGCTGTTTTTT. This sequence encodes CASRLLRGNTGELFF.

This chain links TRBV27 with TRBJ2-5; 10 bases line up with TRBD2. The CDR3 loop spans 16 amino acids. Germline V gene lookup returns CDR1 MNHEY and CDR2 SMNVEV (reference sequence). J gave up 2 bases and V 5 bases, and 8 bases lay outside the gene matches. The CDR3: CASSTTVTSGQETQYF. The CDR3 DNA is TGTGCCAGCAGTACCACGGTGACTAGCGGGCAAGAGACCCAGTACTTC.

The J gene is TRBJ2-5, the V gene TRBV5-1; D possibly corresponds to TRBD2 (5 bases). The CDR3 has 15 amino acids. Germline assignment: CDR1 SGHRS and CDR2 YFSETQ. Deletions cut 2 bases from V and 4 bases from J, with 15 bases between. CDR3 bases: TGCGCCAGCAGCTTAGGTAGCGCCATCCGAGAGACCCAGTACTTC. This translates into CASSLGSAIRETQYF.

The CDR3 coding sequence is TGTGCCAGCAGCTTCTCGGGACTAGCGGGGGGGCGTCTCGGTCAGTACTTC. Translation gives CASSFSGLAGGRLGQYF. J is TRBJ2-5 and V is TRBV7-2; 16 bases agree with TRBD2. The CDR3 has 17 amino acids. Per the germline V gene, CDR1 is SGHTA and CDR2 is FQGNSA. V lost 3 bases, J lost 11 bases, and 12 bases stayed unmatched.

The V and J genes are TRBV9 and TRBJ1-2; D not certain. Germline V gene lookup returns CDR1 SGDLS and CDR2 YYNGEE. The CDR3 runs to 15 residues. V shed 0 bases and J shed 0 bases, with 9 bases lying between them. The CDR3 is CASSVVPGANYGYTF. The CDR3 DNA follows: TGTGCCAGCAGCGTAGTGCCCGGAGCTAACTATGGCTACACCTTC.

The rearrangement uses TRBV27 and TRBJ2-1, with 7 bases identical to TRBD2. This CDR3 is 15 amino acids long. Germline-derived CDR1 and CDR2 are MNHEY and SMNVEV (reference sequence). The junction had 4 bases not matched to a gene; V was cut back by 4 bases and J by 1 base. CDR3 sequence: CASSSTSESYNEQFF. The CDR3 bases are TGTGCCAGCAGTTCAACTAGCGAGTCCTACAATGAGCAGTTCTTC.

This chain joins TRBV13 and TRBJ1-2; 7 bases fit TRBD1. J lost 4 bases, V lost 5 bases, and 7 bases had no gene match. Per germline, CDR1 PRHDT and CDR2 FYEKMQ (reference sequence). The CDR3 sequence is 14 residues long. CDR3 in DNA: TGTGCCAGCAGCGGCCCGACAGGGATCTATGGCTACACCTTC. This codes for CASSGPTGIYGYTF.

DNA for the CDR3: TGCGCCAGCAGCCAAGATTCCGACAGATACTATGGCTACACCTTC. Translated: CASSQDSDRYYGYTF. The chain links TRBV4-3 to TRBJ1-2; the D gene is possibly TRBD1 (5 bases). The ends were cut back, 0 bases at V and 3 bases at J, with 11 bases in the middle. The CDR3 has 15 amino acids. Per germline, CDR1 LGHNA and CDR2 YSLEER.

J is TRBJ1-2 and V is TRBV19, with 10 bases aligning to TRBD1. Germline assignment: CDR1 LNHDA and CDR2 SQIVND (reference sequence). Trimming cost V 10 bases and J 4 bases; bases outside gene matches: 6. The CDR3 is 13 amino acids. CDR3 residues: CATTTGGAYGYTF. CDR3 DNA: TGTGCCACCACGACAGGGGGCGCCTATGGCTACACCTTC.

The CDR3 is CASQGPGNTIYF. The CDR3 nucleotides are TGTGCCAGCCAGGGGCCTGGAAACACCATATATTTT. The chain employs TRBV6-5 and TRBJ1-3, with a possible D match to TRBD1 (6 bases). Trimming removed 8 bases at V and 2 bases at J, with 7 bases between. Germline V gene lookup returns CDR1 MNHEY and CDR2 SVGAGI. The CDR3 is 12 amino acids.

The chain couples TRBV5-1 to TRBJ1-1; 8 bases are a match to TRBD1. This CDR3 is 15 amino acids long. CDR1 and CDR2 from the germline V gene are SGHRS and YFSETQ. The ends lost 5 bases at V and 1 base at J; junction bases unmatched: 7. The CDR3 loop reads CASRTNGQGNTEAFF. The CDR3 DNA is TGCGCCAGCAGAACCAACGGACAGGGGAACACTGAAGCTTTCTTT.

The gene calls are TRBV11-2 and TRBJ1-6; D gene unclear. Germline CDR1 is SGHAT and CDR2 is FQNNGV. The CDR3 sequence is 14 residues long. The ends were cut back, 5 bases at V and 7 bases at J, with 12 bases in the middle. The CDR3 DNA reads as TGTGCCAGCAGCATCGACACCACCAATTCACCCCTCCACTTT. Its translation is CASSIDTTNSPLHF.

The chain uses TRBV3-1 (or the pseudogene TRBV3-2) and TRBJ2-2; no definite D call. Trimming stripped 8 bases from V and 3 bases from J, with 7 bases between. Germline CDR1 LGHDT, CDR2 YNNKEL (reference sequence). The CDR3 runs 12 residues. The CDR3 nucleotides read TGTGCCAGCGGTCGGGACACCGGGGAGCTGTTTTTT. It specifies CASGRDTGELFF.

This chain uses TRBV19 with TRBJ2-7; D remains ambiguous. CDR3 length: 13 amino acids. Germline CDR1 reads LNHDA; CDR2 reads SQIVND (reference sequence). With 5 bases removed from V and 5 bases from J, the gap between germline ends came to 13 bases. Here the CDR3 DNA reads TGTGCCAGTAGTCTCCTTCCTGGCCACGAGCAGTACGTC. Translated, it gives CASSLLPGHEQYV.

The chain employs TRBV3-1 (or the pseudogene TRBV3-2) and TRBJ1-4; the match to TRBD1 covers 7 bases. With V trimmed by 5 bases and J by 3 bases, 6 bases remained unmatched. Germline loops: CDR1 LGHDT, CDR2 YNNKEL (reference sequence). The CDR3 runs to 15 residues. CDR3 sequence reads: CASSKRQGPNEKLFF. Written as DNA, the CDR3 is TGTGCCAGCAGCAAGCGACAGGGTCCTAATGAAAAACTGTTTTTT.

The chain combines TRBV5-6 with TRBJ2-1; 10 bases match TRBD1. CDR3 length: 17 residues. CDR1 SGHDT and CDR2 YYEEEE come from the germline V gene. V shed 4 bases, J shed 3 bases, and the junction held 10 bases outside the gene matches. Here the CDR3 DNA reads TGTGCCAGCAGCGAAGACAGGGGGCTGAGGGGCTACAATGAGCAGTTCTTC. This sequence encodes CASSEDRGLRGYNEQFF.

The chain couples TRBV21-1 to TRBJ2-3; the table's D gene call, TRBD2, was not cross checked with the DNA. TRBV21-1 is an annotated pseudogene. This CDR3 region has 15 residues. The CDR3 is CASSKGRESPDTQYF. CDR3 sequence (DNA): TGTGCCAGCAGCAAGGGCCGGGAATCCCCAGATACGCAGTATTTT.

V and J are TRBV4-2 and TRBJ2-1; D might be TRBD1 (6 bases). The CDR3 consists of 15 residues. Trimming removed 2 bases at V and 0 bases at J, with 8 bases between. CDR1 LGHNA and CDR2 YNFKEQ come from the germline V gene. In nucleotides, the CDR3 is TGTGCCAGCAGCCAAACAGGGAGCTCCTACAATGAGCAGTTCTTC. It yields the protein CASSQTGSSYNEQFF.

The CDR3 DNA sequence: TGTGCCAGCAGTTTAAACAGGGGGCCCTACGAGCAGTACTTC. It encodes CASSLNRGPYEQYF. The J gene is TRBJ2-7, the V gene TRBV27; 9 bases match TRBD1. The CDR3 is 14 amino acids. CDR1 is MNHEY, CDR2 SMNVEV, per germline (reference sequence). V was clipped by 2 bases and J by 2 bases; unmatched bases: 1.

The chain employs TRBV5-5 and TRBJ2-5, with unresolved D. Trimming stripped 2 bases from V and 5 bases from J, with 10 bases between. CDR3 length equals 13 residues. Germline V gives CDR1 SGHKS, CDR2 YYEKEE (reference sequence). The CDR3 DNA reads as TGTGCCAGCAGCTTCCCTATGAGGGAGACCCAGTACTTC. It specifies CASSFPMRETQYF.

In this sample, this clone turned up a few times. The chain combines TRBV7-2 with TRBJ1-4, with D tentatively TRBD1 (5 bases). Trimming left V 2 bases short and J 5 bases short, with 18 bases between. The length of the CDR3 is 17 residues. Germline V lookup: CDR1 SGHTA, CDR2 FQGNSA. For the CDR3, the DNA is TGTGCCAGCAGCTTAACATCTGATACAGGCTCCAATGAAAAACTGTTTTTT. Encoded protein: CASSLTSDTGSNEKLFF.

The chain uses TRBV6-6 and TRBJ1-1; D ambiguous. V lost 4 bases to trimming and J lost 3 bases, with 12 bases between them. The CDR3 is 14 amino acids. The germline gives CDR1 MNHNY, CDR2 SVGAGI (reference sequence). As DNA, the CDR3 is TGTGCCAGCAGTTCCCCCAGCGGGGACACTGAAGCTTTCTTT. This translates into CASSSPSGDTEAFF.